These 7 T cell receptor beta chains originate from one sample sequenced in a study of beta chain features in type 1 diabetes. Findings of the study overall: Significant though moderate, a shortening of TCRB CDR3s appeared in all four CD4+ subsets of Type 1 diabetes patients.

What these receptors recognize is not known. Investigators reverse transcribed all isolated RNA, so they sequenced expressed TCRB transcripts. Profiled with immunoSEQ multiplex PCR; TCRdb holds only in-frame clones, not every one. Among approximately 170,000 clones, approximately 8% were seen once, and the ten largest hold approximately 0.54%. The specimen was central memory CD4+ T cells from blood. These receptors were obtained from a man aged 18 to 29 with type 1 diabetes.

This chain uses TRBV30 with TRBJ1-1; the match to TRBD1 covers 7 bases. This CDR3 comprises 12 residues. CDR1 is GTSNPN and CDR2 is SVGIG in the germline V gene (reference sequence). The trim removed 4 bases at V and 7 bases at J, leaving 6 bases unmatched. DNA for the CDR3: TGTGCCTGGACCCGTACAGGGGATGAAGCTTTCTTT. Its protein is CAWTRTGDEAFF.

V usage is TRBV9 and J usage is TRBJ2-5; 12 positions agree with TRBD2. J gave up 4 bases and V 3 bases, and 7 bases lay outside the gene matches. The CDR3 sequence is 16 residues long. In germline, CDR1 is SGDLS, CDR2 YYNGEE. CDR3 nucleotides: TGTGCCAGCAGCGAGGCCGGACTAGCGGGGCGAGAGACCCAGTACTTC. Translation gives CASSEAGLAGRETQYF.

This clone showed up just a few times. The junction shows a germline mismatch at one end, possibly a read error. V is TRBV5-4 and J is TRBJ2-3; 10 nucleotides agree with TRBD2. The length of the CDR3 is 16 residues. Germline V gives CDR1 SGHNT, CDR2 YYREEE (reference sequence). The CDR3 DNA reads TGTGCAAGCAGCTTCAAGCGGGGGGGCTCCACAGATACGCAGTATTTT. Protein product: CASSFKRGGSTDTQYF.

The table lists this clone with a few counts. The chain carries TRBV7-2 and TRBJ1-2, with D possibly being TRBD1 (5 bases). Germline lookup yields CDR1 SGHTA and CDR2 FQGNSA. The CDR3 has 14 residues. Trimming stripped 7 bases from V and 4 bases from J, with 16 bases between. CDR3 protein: CASTPQGFGYGYTF. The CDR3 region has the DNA TGTGCCAGCACCCCCCAGGGATTTGGCTATGGCTACACCTTC.

The CDR3 sequence is CASSRDRGLYEQYF. The CDR3 DNA sequence: TGTGCCAGCTCCCGCGACAGGGGACTATACGAGCAGTACTTC. This chain links TRBV18 with TRBJ2-7, with D maybe TRBD1 (8 bases). V was clipped by 6 bases and J by 4 bases, with 16 bases between them. The germline CDR1 and CDR2 sequences are KGHSH and LQKENI. CDR3 length equals 14 residues.

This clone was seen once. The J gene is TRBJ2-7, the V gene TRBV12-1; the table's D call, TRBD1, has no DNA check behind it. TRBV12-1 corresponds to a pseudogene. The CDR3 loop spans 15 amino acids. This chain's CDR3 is CASSPGTGRFDEQYF. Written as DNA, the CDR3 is TGTGCCAGCAGCCCTGGGACAGGGAGGTTCGACGAGCAGTACTTC.

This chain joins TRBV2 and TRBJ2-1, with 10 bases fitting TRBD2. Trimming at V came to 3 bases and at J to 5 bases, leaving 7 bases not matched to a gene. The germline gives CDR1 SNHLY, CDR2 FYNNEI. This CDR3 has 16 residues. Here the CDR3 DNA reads TGTGCCAGCAGTGATGCAGCGGGAGGGCCTGACAATGAGCAGTTCTTC. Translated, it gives CASSDAAGGPDNEQFF.